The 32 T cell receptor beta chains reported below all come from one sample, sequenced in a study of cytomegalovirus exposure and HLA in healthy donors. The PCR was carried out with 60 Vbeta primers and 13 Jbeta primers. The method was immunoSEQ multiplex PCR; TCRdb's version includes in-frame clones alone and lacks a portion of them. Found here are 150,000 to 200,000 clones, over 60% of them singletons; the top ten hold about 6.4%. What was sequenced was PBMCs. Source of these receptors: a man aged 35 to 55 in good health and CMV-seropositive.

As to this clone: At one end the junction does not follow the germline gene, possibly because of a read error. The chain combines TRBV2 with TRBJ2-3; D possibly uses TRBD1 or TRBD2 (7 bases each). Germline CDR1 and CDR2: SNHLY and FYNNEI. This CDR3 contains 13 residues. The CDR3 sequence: CAGSEQGRAAQYF. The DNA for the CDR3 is TGTGCCGGCAGTGAACAGGGGAGGGCTGCGCAGTATTTT.

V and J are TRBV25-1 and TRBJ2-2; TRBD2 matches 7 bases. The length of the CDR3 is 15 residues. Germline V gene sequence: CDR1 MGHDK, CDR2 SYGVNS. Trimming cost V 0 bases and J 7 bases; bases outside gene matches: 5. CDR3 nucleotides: TGTGCCAGCAGTGAATACGGCGGGGGTGGCGGGGAGCTGTTTTTT. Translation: CASSEYGGGGGELFF.

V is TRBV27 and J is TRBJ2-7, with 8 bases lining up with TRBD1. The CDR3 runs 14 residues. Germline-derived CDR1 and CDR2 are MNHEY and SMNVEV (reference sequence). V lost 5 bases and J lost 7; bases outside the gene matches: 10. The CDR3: CASSLDRDIREQYF. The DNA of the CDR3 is TGTGCCAGCAGTCTGGACAGGGACATAAGGGAGCAGTACTTC.

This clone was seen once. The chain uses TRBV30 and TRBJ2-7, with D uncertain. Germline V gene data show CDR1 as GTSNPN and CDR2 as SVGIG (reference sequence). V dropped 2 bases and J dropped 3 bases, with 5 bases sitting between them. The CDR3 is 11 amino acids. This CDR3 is CAWSKLYEQYF. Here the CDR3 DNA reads TGTGCCTGGAGTAAACTCTACGAGCAGTACTTC.

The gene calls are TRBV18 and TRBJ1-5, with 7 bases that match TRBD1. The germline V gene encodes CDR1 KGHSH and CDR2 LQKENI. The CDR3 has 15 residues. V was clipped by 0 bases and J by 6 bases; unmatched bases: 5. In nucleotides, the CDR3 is TGTGCCAGCTCACCACCTGGCAGGGGGGCTCAGCCCCAGCATTTT. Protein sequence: CASSPPGRGAQPQHF.

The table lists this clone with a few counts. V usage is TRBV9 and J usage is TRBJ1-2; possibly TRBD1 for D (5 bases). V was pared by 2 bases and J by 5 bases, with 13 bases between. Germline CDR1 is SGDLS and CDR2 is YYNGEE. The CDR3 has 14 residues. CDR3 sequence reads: CASSVEAGEYGYTF. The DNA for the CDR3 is TGTGCCAGCAGCGTGGAGGCGGGGGAATATGGCTACACCTTC.

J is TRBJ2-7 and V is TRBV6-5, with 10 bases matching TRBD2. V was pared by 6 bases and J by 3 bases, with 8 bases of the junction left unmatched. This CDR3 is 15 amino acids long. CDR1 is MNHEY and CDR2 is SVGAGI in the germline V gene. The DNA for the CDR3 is TGTGCCAGCAGGCTCAGCGGGGGGGCCCTCTACGAGCAGTACTTC. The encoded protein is CASRLSGGALYEQYF.

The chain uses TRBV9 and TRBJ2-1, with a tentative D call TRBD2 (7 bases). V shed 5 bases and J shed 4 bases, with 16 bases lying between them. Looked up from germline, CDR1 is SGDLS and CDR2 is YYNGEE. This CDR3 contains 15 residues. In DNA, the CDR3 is TGTGCCAGCAGACCCGTCGGGGGGCAATACAATGAGCAGTTCTTC. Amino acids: CASRPVGGQYNEQFF.

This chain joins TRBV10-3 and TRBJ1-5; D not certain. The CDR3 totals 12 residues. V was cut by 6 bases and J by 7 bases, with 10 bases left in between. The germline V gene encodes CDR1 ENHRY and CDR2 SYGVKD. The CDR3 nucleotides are TGTGCCATCAGGACCCCCGGGCAGCCCCAGCATTTT. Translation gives CAIRTPGQPQHF.

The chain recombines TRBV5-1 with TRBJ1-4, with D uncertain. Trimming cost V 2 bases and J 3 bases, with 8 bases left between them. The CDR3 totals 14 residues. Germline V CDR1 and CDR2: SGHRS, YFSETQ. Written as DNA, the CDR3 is TGCGCCAGCAGCTTTAACGGGGCTAATGAAAAACTGTTTTTT. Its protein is CASSFNGANEKLFF. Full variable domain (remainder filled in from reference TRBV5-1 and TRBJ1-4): KAGVTQTPRYLIKTRGQQVTLSCSPISGHRSVSWYQQTPGQGLQFLFEYFSETQRNKGNFPGRFSGRQFSNSRSEMNVSTLELGDSALYLCASSFNGANEKLFFGSGTQLSVL.

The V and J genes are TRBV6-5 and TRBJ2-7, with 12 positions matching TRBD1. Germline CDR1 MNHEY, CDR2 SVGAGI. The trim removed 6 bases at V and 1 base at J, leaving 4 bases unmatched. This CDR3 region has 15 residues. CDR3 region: CASRSGQGASYEQYF. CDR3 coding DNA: TGTGCCAGCAGATCGGGACAGGGGGCTTCCTACGAGCAGTACTTC.

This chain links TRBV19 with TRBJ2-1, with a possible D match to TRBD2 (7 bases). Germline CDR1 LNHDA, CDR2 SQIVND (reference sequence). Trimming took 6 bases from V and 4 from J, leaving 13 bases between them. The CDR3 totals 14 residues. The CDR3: CASRRGGTYNEQFF. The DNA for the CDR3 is TGTGCCAGTAGGAGGGGGGGGACTTACAATGAGCAGTTCTTC.

The CDR3 loop reads CASSPDRGEAFF. CDR3 coding DNA: TGTGCCAGCTCACCCGACAGGGGTGAAGCTTTCTTT. J is TRBJ1-1 and V is TRBV18; 8 nucleotides match TRBD1. Germline V gene sequence: CDR1 KGHSH, CDR2 LQKENI. J gave up 7 bases and V 3 bases, and 1 base lay outside the gene matches. CDR3 length: 12 residues.

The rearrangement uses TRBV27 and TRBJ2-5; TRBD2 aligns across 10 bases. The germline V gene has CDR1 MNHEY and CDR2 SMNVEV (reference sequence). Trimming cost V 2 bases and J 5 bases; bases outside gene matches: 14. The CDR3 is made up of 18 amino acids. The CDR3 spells CASSLRRSASGRGETQYF. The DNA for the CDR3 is TGTGCCAGCAGTTTAAGGCGGTCGGCTAGCGGGAGAGGCGAGACCCAGTACTTC.

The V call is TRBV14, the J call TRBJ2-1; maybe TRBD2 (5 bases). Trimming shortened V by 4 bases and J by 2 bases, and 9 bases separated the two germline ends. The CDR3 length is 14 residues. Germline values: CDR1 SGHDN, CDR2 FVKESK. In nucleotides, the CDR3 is TGTGCCAGCAGCCCCCGGCGGGCCTACAATGAGCAGTTCTTC. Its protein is CASSPRRAYNEQFF.

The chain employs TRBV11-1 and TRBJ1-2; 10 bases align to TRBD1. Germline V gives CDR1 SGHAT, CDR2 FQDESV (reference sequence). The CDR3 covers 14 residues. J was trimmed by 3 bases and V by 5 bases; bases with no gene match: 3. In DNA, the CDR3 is TGTGCCAGCAGCACCGGACAGGGGGACTATGGCTACACCTTC. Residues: CASSTGQGDYGYTF. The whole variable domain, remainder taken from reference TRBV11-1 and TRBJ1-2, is EAEVAQSPRYKITEKSQAVAFWCDPISGHATLYWYRQILGQGPELLVQFQDESVVDDSQLPKDRFSAERLKGVDSTLKIQPAELGDSAMYLCASSTGQGDYGYTFGSGTRLTVV.

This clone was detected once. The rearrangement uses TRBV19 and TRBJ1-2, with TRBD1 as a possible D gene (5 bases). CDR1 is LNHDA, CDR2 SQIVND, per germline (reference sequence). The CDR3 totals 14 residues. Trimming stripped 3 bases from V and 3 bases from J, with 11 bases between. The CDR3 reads CASSIAGRDYGYTF. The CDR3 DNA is TGTGCCAGTAGTATCGCGGGGCGCGACTATGGCTACACCTTC.

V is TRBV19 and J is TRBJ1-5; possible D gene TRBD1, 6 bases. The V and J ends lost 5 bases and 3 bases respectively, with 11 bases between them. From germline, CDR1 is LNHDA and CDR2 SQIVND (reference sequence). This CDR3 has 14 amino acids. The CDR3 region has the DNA TGTGCCAGTAGTGTCCGGGACAACAATCAGCCCCAGCATTTT. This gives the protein CASSVRDNNQPQHF.

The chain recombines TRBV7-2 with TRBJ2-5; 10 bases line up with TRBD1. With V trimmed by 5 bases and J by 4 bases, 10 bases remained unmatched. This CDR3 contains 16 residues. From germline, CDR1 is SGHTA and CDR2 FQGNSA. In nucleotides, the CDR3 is TGTGCCAGCAGCAACAGGGACAGGGGTGTGCGAGAGACCCAGTACTTC. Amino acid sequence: CASSNRDRGVRETQYF.

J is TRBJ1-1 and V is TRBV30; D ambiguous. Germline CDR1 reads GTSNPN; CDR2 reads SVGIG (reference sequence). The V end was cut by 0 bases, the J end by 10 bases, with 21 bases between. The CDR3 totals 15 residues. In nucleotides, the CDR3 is TGTGCCTGGAGTGTACTAGGGTTAAGGCAGGCGGGAGCTTTCTTT. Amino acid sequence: CAWSVLGLRQAGAFF.

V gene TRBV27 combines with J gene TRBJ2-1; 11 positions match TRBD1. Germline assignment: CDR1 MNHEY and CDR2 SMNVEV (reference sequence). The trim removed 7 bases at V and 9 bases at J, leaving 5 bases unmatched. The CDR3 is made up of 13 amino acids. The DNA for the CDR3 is TGTGCCAGCACCGGGACAGGGGGGATTGAGCAGTTCTTC. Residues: CASTGTGGIEQFF.

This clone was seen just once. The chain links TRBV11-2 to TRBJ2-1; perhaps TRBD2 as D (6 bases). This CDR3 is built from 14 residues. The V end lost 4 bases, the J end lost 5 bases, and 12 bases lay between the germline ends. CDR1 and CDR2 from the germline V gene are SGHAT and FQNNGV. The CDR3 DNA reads TGTGCCAGCAGCTCCGGGACTGCCGACAATGAGCAGTTCTTC. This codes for CASSSGTADNEQFF.

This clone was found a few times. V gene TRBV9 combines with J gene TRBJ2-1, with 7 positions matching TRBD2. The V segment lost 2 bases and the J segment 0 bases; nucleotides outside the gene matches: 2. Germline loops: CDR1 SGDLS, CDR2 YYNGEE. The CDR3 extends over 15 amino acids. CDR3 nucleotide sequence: TGTGCCAGCAGCGTGACGGGGGGCTCCTACAATGAGCAGTTCTTC. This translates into CASSVTGGSYNEQFF. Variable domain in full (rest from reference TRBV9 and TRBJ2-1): DSGVTQTPKHLITATGQRVTLRCSPRSGDLSVYWYQQSLDQGLQFLIQYYNGEERAKGNILERFSAQQFPDLHSELNLSSLELGDSALYFCASSVTGGSYNEQFFGPGTRLTVL.

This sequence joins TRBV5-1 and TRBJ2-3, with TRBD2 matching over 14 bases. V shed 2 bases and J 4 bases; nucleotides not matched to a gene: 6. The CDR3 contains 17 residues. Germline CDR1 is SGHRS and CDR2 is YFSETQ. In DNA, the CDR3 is TGCGCCAGCAGCTTTGCTGGGACTAGCGGGAGCGCAGATACGCAGTATTTT. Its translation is CASSFAGTSGSADTQYF. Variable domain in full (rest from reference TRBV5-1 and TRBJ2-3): KAGVTQTPRYLIKTRGQQVTLSCSPISGHRSVSWYQQTPGQGLQFLFEYFSETQRNKGNFPGRFSGRQFSNSRSEMNVSTLELGDSALYLCASSFAGTSGSADTQYFGPGTRLTVL.

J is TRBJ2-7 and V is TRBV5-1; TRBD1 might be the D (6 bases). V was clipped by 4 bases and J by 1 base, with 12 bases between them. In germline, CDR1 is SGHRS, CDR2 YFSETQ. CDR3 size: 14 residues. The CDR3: CASSPQGLSYEQYF. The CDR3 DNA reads TGCGCCAGCAGCCCCCAGGGGTTATCCTACGAGCAGTACTTC.

The CDR3 nucleotides read TGTGCCAGCAGTGAACGTGTAGGCGGAGTCAAGTACTTC. Its translation is CASSERVGGVKYF. The chain couples TRBV2 to TRBJ2-5; D gene unclear. Trimming removed 2 bases at V and 12 bases at J, with 16 bases between. CDR3 length: 13 amino acids. The V gene's germline CDR1 is SNHLY and CDR2 FYNNEI.

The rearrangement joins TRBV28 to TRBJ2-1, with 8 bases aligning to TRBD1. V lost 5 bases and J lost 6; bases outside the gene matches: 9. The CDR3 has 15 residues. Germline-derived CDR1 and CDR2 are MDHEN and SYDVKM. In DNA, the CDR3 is TGTGCCAGCAGTCCAGGGGGCGGGATGGGCAATGAGCAGTTCTTC. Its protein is CASSPGGGMGNEQFF. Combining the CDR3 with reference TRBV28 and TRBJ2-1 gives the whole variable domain DVKVTQSSRYLVKRTGEKVFLECVQDMDHENMFWYRQDPGLGLRLIYFSYDVKMKEKGDIPEGYSVSREKKERFSLILESASTNQTSMYLCASSPGGGMGNEQFFGPGTRLTVL.

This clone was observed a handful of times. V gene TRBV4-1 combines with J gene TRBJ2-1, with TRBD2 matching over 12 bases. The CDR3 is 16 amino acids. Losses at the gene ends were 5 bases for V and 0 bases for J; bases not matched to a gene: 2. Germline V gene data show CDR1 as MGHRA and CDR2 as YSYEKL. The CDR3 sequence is CASSSGLAGSYNEQFF. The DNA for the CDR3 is TGCGCCAGCAGCTCGGGACTAGCGGGCTCCTACAATGAGCAGTTCTTC.

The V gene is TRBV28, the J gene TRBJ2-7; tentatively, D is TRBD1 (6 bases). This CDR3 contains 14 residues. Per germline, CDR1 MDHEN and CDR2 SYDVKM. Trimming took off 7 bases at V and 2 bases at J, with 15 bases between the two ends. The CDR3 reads CASTTFGTPYEQYF. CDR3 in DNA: TGTGCCAGCACCACCTTCGGGACACCCTACGAGCAGTACTTC.

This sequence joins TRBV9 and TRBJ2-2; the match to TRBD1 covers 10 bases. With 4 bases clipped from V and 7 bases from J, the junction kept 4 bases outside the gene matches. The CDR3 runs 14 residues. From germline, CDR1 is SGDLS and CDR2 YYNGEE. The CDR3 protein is CASSTDRGLGELFF. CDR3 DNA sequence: TGTGCCAGCAGCACTGACAGGGGGCTCGGGGAGCTGTTTTTT.

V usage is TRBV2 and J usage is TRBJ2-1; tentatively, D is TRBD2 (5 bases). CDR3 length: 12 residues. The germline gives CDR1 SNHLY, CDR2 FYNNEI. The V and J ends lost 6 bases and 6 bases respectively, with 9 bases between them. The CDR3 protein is CASSGLFNEQFF. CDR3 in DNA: TGTGCCAGCAGCGGACTCTTCAATGAGCAGTTCTTC.

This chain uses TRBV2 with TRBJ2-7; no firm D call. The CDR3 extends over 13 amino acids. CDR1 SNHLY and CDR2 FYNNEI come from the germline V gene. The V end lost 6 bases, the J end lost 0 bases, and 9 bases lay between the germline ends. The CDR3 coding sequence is TGTGCCAGCAGAAGTAGCAGCTCCTACGAGCAGTACTTC. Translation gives CASRSSSSYEQYF.